These 21 T cell receptor beta chains came from one sample sequenced in a study of cytomegalovirus exposure and HLA in healthy donors (TCRdb year 2017). Preparation of the library involved the immunoSEQ multiplex PCR assay. For the multiplex PCR, a mixture combining 60 forward primers for TCR Vbeta segments and 13 reverse primers for TCR Jbeta segments was used. This immuneACCESS table, as held by TCRdb, lists in-frame sequences with V and J called but not all clones. Of the missing ones, under half trace to an unresolved V gene in checked studies; the others have no known cause. The sample includes about 99,000 clones, with around 65% observed a single time. The ten largest clones represent roughly 3.3% of the sample. The sample was PBMCs. The receptors derive from a woman aged 50 to 65 in good health and CMV-seronegative.

The chain uses TRBV19 and TRBJ2-1; D may be TRBD1 (5 bases). CDR1 and CDR2 from the germline V gene are LNHDA and SQIVND (reference sequence). There are 14 residues in the CDR3. V was cut by 5 bases and J by 5 bases, with 13 bases left in between. CDR3 protein: CASSWQGPDNEQFF. DNA for the CDR3: TGTGCCAGTAGTTGGCAGGGCCCAGACAATGAGCAGTTCTTC.

This chain uses TRBV18 with TRBJ2-1; maybe TRBD1 (5 bases). The V and J ends lost 2 bases and 12 bases respectively, with 11 bases between them. The CDR3 length is 12 residues. Germline V gives CDR1 KGHSH, CDR2 LQKENI. Here the CDR3 reads CASSPVLQGQFF. DNA for the CDR3: TGTGCCAGCTCACCAGTACTGCAGGGGCAGTTCTTC.

In its sample, this clone was seen once. The CDR3 nucleotides read TGTGCCAGCAGCTTGGTGATTAGCGGGAGGGTTGGCGAGCAGTACTTC. Residues: CASSLVISGRVGEQYF. V is TRBV7-8 and J is TRBJ2-7; TRBD2 matches 11 bases. V dropped 3 bases and J dropped 6; count of bases not matched to a gene: 10. The CDR3 runs 16 residues. The germline CDR1 and CDR2 sequences are SGHVS and FQNEAQ.

The rearrangement joins TRBV19 to TRBJ1-5; D might be TRBD1 (5 bases). Trimming took off 9 bases at V and 3 bases at J, with 24 bases between the two ends. CDR3 length: 17 amino acids. Germline CDR1 LNHDA, CDR2 SQIVND (reference sequence). For the CDR3, the DNA is TGTGCCAGCGGAGAAACCGGGACTCCGTCGACCAATCAGCCCCAGCATTTT. As protein: CASGETGTPSTNQPQHF.

The chain recombines TRBV7-3 with TRBJ2-3; D is undetermined. Looked up from germline, CDR1 is SGHTA and CDR2 is FQGTGA. This CDR3 comprises 14 residues. V was shortened by 3 bases and J by 1 base, with 8 bases between the two germline ends. CDR3 in amino acids: CASSLMGGTDTQYF. The CDR3 DNA is TGTGCCAGCAGCTTGATGGGCGGCACAGATACGCAGTATTTT.

V and J are TRBV2 and TRBJ1-1; the D gene is possibly TRBD1 (5 bases). Germline V gene sequence: CDR1 SNHLY, CDR2 FYNNEI. The CDR3 is 15 amino acids. V dropped 4 bases and J dropped 0 bases, with 12 bases sitting between them. This CDR3 reads CASSVPRAVNTEAFF. DNA of the CDR3: TGTGCCAGCAGTGTCCCCAGGGCGGTGAACACTGAAGCTTTCTTT.

V is TRBV2 and J is TRBJ2-5; tentative D call: TRBD2 (5 bases). The germline V gene has CDR1 SNHLY and CDR2 FYNNEI. V was trimmed by 0 bases and J by 2 bases, leaving 13 bases between them. This CDR3 spans 16 amino acids. Here the CDR3 reads CASSEARRATQETQYF. DNA for the CDR3: TGTGCCAGCAGTGAAGCTAGGCGGGCGACTCAAGAGACCCAGTACTTC.

The chain carries TRBV27 and TRBJ2-7; the D gene is possibly TRBD1 (6 bases). V shed 5 bases and J shed 2 bases, with 16 bases lying between them. The CDR3 consists of 15 residues. Germline V gives CDR1 MNHEY, CDR2 SMNVEV (reference sequence). The CDR3 reads CASSGPQGRAYEQYF. The CDR3 DNA reads as TGTGCCAGCAGTGGGCCACAGGGTCGGGCCTACGAGCAGTACTTC.

This clone showed up just a few times. The gene calls are TRBV9 and TRBJ2-1; possibly TRBD2 for D (6 bases). V shed 0 bases and J shed 6 bases, with 7 bases lying between them. Germline V lookup: CDR1 SGDLS, CDR2 YYNGEE. The CDR3 extends over 13 amino acids. CDR3 residues: CASSVDGGNEQFF. For the CDR3, the DNA is TGTGCCAGCAGCGTAGACGGGGGCAATGAGCAGTTCTTC.

The CDR3 reads CASSPPRQGNYGYTF. The DNA for the CDR3 is TGTGCCAGCAGCCCGCCCCGGCAGGGTAACTATGGCTACACCTTC. This sequence joins TRBV5-4 and TRBJ1-2; a possible D gene is TRBD1 (5 bases). The germline V gene encodes CDR1 SGHNT and CDR2 YYREEE (reference sequence). CDR3 length: 15 residues. The V gene lost 4 bases and the J gene lost 1 base, with 14 bases spanning the gap.

In its sample, this clone was seen a few times. The chain has TRBV5-1 and TRBJ2-2; 9 bases match TRBD1. Germline trimming cut 4 bases from V and 7 bases from J; bases unmatched to any gene: 5. CDR1 is SGHRS and CDR2 is YFSETQ in the germline V gene. The CDR3 runs 14 residues. CDR3 loop: CASSRTGVGGELFF. The CDR3 DNA sequence: TGCGCCAGCAGCCGGACAGGGGTCGGCGGGGAGCTGTTTTTT.

The rearrangement joins TRBV18 to TRBJ2-7; TRBD1 aligns across 9 bases. This CDR3 region has 14 residues. CDR1 and CDR2 from the germline V gene are KGHSH and LQKENI. V trimming: 3 bases; J trimming: 7 bases; junction bases outside the gene matches: 7. The CDR3 protein is CASSPGQGIGEQYF. DNA of the CDR3: TGTGCCAGCTCACCGGGACAGGGAATAGGAGAGCAGTACTTC.

CDR3 sequence reads: CASQRGRSTGELFF. The CDR3 DNA is TGTGCCAGCCAAAGGGGGCGGAGCACCGGGGAGCTGTTTTTT. This rearrangement joins TRBV9 to TRBJ2-2; 7 bases map to TRBD1. J was trimmed by 4 bases and V by 7 bases; bases with no gene match: 7. CDR3 length: 14 amino acids. Germline V gives CDR1 SGDLS, CDR2 YYNGEE.

For this clone: The same CDR3 is also encoded by other DNA sequences in this sample. J is TRBJ2-1 and V is TRBV5-1; TRBD2 agrees at 7 bases. The V gene end was trimmed by 0 bases and the J gene end by 2 bases; junction bases not matched to a gene: 5. The CDR3 has 16 amino acids. Germline-derived CDR1 and CDR2 are SGHRS and YFSETQ. The CDR3 spells CASSLATGGTYNEQFF. The CDR3 DNA sequence: TGCGCCAGCAGCTTGGCCACGGGAGGCACCTACAATGAGCAGTTCTTC.

CDR3 in amino acids: CASSAQGNNSPLHF. The CDR3 nucleotides read TGTGCCAGCAGCGCCCAGGGAAATAATTCACCCCTCCACTTT. The rearrangement uses TRBV6-6 and TRBJ1-6, with D maybe TRBD1 (5 bases). CDR3 length: 14 residues. Germline CDR1 MNHNY, CDR2 SVGAGI (reference sequence). V lost 6 bases, J lost 5 bases, and 11 bases lay in between.

The genes are TRBV11-2 and TRBJ2-1, with 10 nucleotides matching TRBD2. The CDR3 sequence is 18 residues long. The germline gives CDR1 SGHAT, CDR2 FQNNGV. The trim removed 5 bases at V and 1 base at J, leaving 11 bases unmatched. The DNA of the CDR3 is TGTGCCAGCAGCCTACCAAGCGGGAGGGCAGGGTCCTACAATGAGCAGTTCTTC. This codes for CASSLPSGRAGSYNEQFF.

This clone was detected a few times. The J gene is TRBJ2-1, the V gene TRBV18; TRBD1 agrees at 7 bases. V lost 6 bases, J lost 0 bases, and 5 bases stayed unmatched. The CDR3 totals 15 residues. Per germline, CDR1 KGHSH and CDR2 LQKENI. The CDR3 DNA reads as TGTGCCAGCTCCCGCGACAGGGACTCCTACAATGAGCAGTTCTTC. Translating gives CASSRDRDSYNEQFF. The full variable domain, rest sourced from reference TRBV18 and TRBJ2-1, is NAGVMQNPRHLVRRRGQEARLRCSPMKGHSHVYWYRQLPEEGLKFMVYLQKENIIDESGMPKERFSAEFPKEGPSILRIQQVVRGDSAAYFCASSRDRDSYNEQFFGPGTRLTVL.

The V and J genes are TRBV18 and TRBJ2-7; D is perhaps TRBD2 (6 bases). The length of the CDR3 is 15 residues. V was clipped by 0 bases and J by 5 bases, with 14 bases between them. CDR1 and CDR2 from the germline V gene are KGHSH and LQKENI. CDR3 DNA: TGTGCCAGCTCACCACCGACCGCGTGGGGGGACGAGCAGTACTTC. This gives the protein CASSPPTAWGDEQYF.

The rearrangement links TRBV18 to TRBJ1-5; no firm D call. Per the germline V gene, CDR1 is KGHSH and CDR2 is LQKENI. Trimming cost V 2 bases and J 4 bases, with 12 bases left between them. The CDR3 runs 15 residues. The CDR3 here is CASSPGNTRNQPQHF. The CDR3 DNA is TGTGCCAGCTCACCAGGTAACACCCGTAATCAGCCCCAGCATTTT.

CDR3 nucleotide sequence: TGTGCCAGTAGTATTACTGACTCCTACGAGCAGTACTTC. Translation gives CASSITDSYEQYF. The chain employs TRBV19 and TRBJ2-7, with D hard to call. The CDR3 extends over 13 amino acids. Germline CDR1 LNHDA, CDR2 SQIVND (reference sequence). Between the trimmed V and J ends, which lost 3 bases and 0 bases, there was a span of 6 bases.

This rearrangement joins TRBV7-9 to TRBJ2-1, with D possibly matching TRBD2 (5 bases). Germline V gene lookup returns CDR1 SEHNR and CDR2 FQNEAQ (reference sequence). V shed 2 bases and J shed 13 bases, with 15 bases lying between them. The CDR3 has 13 residues. CDR3 sequence: CASSLYVRGFQFF. DNA of the CDR3: TGTGCCAGCAGCTTATACGTACGGGGATTTCAGTTCTTC.